A selection of T cell receptor beta chains follows, all from one sample in a study of blood T cells in healthy people across ages. A single record per CDR3 protein comes from TCRdb applying MiXCR to the 5' RACE reads. The repertoire has roughly 700,000 distinct CDR3 sequences, 32% of them found once; the top ten carry approximately 15%. Material: blood. The receptors shown here come from an elderly woman in good health. The CDR3 runs from the conserved cysteine through the conserved F or W. The D gene is left open where the match is weak. Only some rows state a clone size, as once, few, many or a class for expanded clones.

TRBV20-1	-	TRBJ2-5	13	-	TGCAGTGCTCCCACGGGGCGGGCAGAGACCCAGTACTTC	CSAPTGRAETQYF
TRBV7-9	few	TRBJ2-7	15	-	TGTGCCAGCAGCTCCGCTTTGGGGGTTCCGCCGGGGCAGTACTTC	CASSSALGVPPGQYF
TRBV3-1	-	TRBJ2-2	14	-	TGTGCCAGCAGCCAAGGCAGTTACACCGGGGAGCTGTTTTTT	CASSQGSYTGELFF
TRBV6-2/TRBV6-3	once	TRBJ2-5	15	TRBD1	TGTGCCAGCAGCTTCGGGGACAGGGCTTTGGAGACCCAGTACTTC	CASSFGDRALETQYF
TRBV5-6	few	TRBJ2-7	15	-	TGTGCCAGCAGTGTGGGAAGGGGGGGATCCTACGAGCAGTACTTC	CASSVGRGGSYEQYF
TRBV5-1	many	TRBJ1-1	13	-	TGCGCCAGCAGCTTGGACCAGGGCACTGAAGCTTTCTTT	CASSLDQGTEAFF
TRBV25-1	-	TRBJ2-5	15	TRBD1	TGTGCCAGCAGTGCTCACAGGGGGTACCAAGAGACCCAGTACTTC	CASSAHRGYQETQYF
TRBV5-1	many	TRBJ1-4	15	-	TGCGCCAGCAGCTCGCGTTTGGGACTCAATGAAAAACTGTTTTTT	CASSSRLGLNEKLFF
TRBV2	many	TRBJ2-3	14	-	TGTGCCAGCCTCCGGGACATAGGCACAGATACGCAGTATTTT	CASLRDIGTDTQYF
TRBV20-1	many	TRBJ2-3	15	-	TGCAGTGCTAGAACCGCGTATCGCACCACAGATACGCAGTATTTT	CSARTAYRTTDTQYF
TRBV20-1	many	TRBJ2-7	16	TRBD1	TGCAGTGCTAGGGACAGGGTCACCCAAACCTCCTACGAGCAGTACTTC	CSARDRVTQTSYEQYF
TRBV20-1	many	TRBJ1-5	16	-	TGCAGTGCTAGAGTTGGGACGGGATATAGCAATCAGCCCCAGCATTTT	CSARVGTGYSNQPQHF
TRBV29-1	-	TRBJ2-6	16	-	TGCAGCGTTGGGAGCTACAGCTTCTCTGGGGCCAACGTCCTGACTTTC	CSVGSYSFSGANVLTF
TRBV5-1	-	TRBJ1-2	14	-	TGCGCCAGCGGCTTGGTAGACGGTAGAGGAGGCTACACCTTC	CASGLVDGRGGYTF
TRBV20-1	many	TRBJ1-6	15	TRBD1	TGCAGTGCTAGAACAACTACAGGGGCCAATTCACCCCTCCACTTT	CSARTTTGANSPLHF
TRBV5-1	many	TRBJ1-6	14	-	TGCGCCAGCAGCTCGGCAGGGGCTAATTCACCCCTCCACTTT	CASSSAGANSPLHF
TRBV25-1	many	TRBJ1-1	17	-	TGTGCCAGCAGTGAGCCGGGGGGCGGTCTAGTCGACACTGAAGCTTTCTTT	CASSEPGGGLVDTEAFF
TRBV7-2	many	TRBJ1-5	15	TRBD1	TGTGCCAGCAGCTTAGAGGGACAGAGCAATCAGCCCCAGCATTTT	CASSLEGQSNQPQHF
TRBV29-1	-	TRBJ2-7	13	TRBD1	TGCAGTTCTCTAAAACAGGGGGCCTCCGAGCAGTACTTC	CSSLKQGASEQYF
TRBV4-1	many	TRBJ1-1	14	-	TGCGCCAGCAGCCAAGATCGACTGAACACTGAAGCTTTCTTT	CASSQDRLNTEAFF
TRBV7-9	-	TRBJ2-1	17	-	TGTGCCAGCAGCGGTACCCCCGCTAGGTTTATTTACAATGAGCAGTTCTTC	CASSGTPARFIYNEQFF
TRBV5-5	-	TRBJ1-1	14	-	TGTGTCAGCAGCTTGGAGGCCATGAACACTGAAGCTTTCTTT	CVSSLEAMNTEAFF
TRBV7-3	many	TRBJ1-1	15	TRBD1	TGTGCCAGCAGCTCCGGACAGGGCCAGAACACTGAAGCTTTCTTT	CASSSGQGQNTEAFF
TRBV10-3	-	TRBJ2-6	14	-	TGTGCCAGCACCTGGGATTCTGGGGCCAACGTCCTGACTTTC	CASTWDSGANVLTF
TRBV9	many	TRBJ2-3	13	-	TGTGCCAGCAGATCAGACTACACAGATACGCAGTATTTT	CASRSDYTDTQYF
TRBV27	-	TRBJ1-4	14	TRBD1	TGTGCCAGCAGGTCGACAGGGGAAGGTGAAAAACTGTTTTTT	CASRSTGEGEKLFF
TRBV6-2/TRBV6-3	-	TRBJ2-7	16	-	TGTGCCAGCAGGAGAATGTCCGGGGCAAGGTGGGGCGAGCAGTACTTC	CASRRMSGARWGEQYF
TRBV18	few	TRBJ1-2	15	-	TGTGCCAGCTCTCAAAAGGAAGAGGGCAGCTATGGCTACACCTTC	CASSQKEEGSYGYTF
TRBV20-1	few	TRBJ1-1	13	-	TGCAGTGCCAGGACACAATTTGACACTGAAGCTTTCTTT	CSARTQFDTEAFF
TRBV10-3	many	TRBJ2-3	15	TRBD2	TGTGCCATCAGTGATCGGCGGGGGGGCACAGATACGCAGTATTTT	CAISDRRGGTDTQYF
TRBV6-1	many	TRBJ1-6	16	TRBD1	TGTGCCAGCAGTAGGGGGACAGGGGGCTCAAAGTCACCCCTCCACTTT	CASSRGTGGSKSPLHF
TRBV7-8	-	TRBJ1-5	18	-	TGTGCCAGCAGCCCTAGAGGGGCGTCACAGGGTACCAATCAGCCCCAGCATTTT	CASSPRGASQGTNQPQHF
TRBV21-1	-	TRBJ2-7	14	-	TGTGCCAGCCCCCAACGGGGGGTTTACTACGAGCAGTACTTC	CASPQRGVYYEQYF
TRBV30	few	TRBJ1-2	14	-	TGTGCCTGGGTTGCCGGGACCCTTAACTATGGCTACACCTTC	CAWVAGTLNYGYTF
TRBV12-3/TRBV12-4	-	TRBJ2-5	15	TRBD2	TGTGCCAGCAGTTTGTTAGCGGGGGTCGGGGAGACCCAGTACTTC	CASSLLAGVGETQYF
TRBV27	-	TRBJ1-1	16	-	TGTGCCAGCAGTTTGTTGGGTGGAGGGATGAACACTGAAGCTTTCTTT	CASSLLGGGMNTEAFF
TRBV5-1	many	TRBJ2-4	15	-	TGCGCCAGCAGGTGGGGTCCCTCCCCGCCCAGCCCCCAGTACTTC	CASRWGPSPPSPQYF
TRBV6-5	-	TRBJ1-3	17	-	TGTGCCAGCAGTTACAGCGGGGGTGCGAGCTCTGGAAACACCATATATTTT	CASSYSGGASSGNTIYF
TRBV6-5	many	TRBJ2-5	14	TRBD2	TGTGCCAGCAGTTACGGGGCGGGGGTGGAGACCCAGTACTTC	CASSYGAGVETQYF
TRBV20-1	many	TRBJ2-3	15	TRBD2	TGCAGTGCTAGAGCAGGAAGCGGGGGCACAGATACGCAGTATTTT	CSARAGSGGTDTQYF
TRBV6-1	many	TRBJ1-6	16	TRBD1	TGTGCCAGCAGTGGGGACAGGGACTTTCCTAATTCACCCCTCCACTTT	CASSGDRDFPNSPLHF
TRBV29-1	-	TRBJ2-2	14	TRBD1	TGCAGCATCCGGGACAGGGGTAACACCGGGGAGCTGTTTTTT	CSIRDRGNTGELFF
TRBV7-2	-	TRBJ1-2	18	TRBD1	TGTGCCAGCGGCCCACGTACCGGGACAGAGTATTCGGCCTATGGCTACACCTTC	CASGPRTGTEYSAYGYTF
TRBV4-3	many	TRBJ2-3	17	TRBD2	TGCGCCAGCAGCCATTCTAGCGGGGGGGGATTCACAGATACGCAGTATTTT	CASSHSSGGGFTDTQYF
TRBV5-1	many	TRBJ2-7	15	-	TGTGCCAGCAGCTTAGTCGGGGGCAGCTCCTACGAGCAGTACTTC	CASSLVGGSSYEQYF
TRBV28	many	TRBJ2-3	15	-	TGTGCCAGCAGTTTAGTGCTGCGGAGCACAGATACGCAGTATTTT	CASSLVLRSTDTQYF
TRBV12-3/TRBV12-4	many	TRBJ2-1	13	TRBD2	TGTGCCAGCATGGGACTAGCGCAAAATGAGCAGTTCTTC	CASMGLAQNEQFF
TRBV4-3	-	TRBJ1-3	15	TRBD1	TGCGCCAGCAGCCGACACAGGGGGGCTGGAAACACCATATATTTT	CASSRHRGAGNTIYF
TRBV5-6	many	TRBJ1-1	13	-	TGTGCCAGCACCAGGTTGGGGTTCCCGGAAGCTTTCTTT	CASTRLGFPEAFF
TRBV12-3/TRBV12-4	many	TRBJ2-5	19	TRBD2	TGTGCCAGCAGTCCCACGAGCGGGGGGGCTCTTCGATACCAAGAGACCCAGTACTTC	CASSPTSGGALRYQETQYF
TRBV27	-	TRBJ1-5	16	-	TGTGCCAGCAGTCCTAGGGATAAGGAGGGCAATCAGCCCCAGCATTTT	CASSPRDKEGNQPQHF
TRBV5-1	-	TRBJ2-5	13	-	TGCGCCAGCGCCATAGGGACGTTGGAGACCCAGTACTTC	CASAIGTLETQYF
TRBV20-1	-	TRBJ1-5	15	TRBD1	TGCAGTGCTAGAGTTGGGCAGGGGGTCAATCAGCCCCAGCATTTT	CSARVGQGVNQPQHF
TRBV20-1	many	TRBJ1-4	16	TRBD1	TGCAGTGCTAGAGATTATAAGGGGGCCGATAATGAAAAACTGTTTTTT	CSARDYKGADNEKLFF